The 24 T cell receptor beta chains in this list originate from one sample, sequenced in a study of CD8+ T cells in alopecia areata. Treatment given: oral pan-JAK inhibitor, 5-10 mg twice daily. Sequencing used cDNA as its template, made by extracting RNA and reverse transcribing it. Clones were read by immunoSEQ multiplex PCR, and TCRdb kept only the in-frame ones, dropping some. This sample has 200,000 to 250,000 clones, with around 65% found just once. The sample was CD4+ T cells sorted from blood, taken at week 4, from a patient treated with tofacitinib. All receptors come from a human donor with alopecia areata.

The rearrangement uses TRBV30 and TRBJ2-1; the match to TRBD2 covers 13 bases. Germline CDR1 and CDR2: GTSNPN and SVGIG (reference sequence). V lost 8 bases, J lost 8 bases, and 9 bases stayed unmatched. This CDR3 has 14 residues. In DNA form, the CDR3 reads TGTGCCAGCACTAGCGGGGGGGCCGTATATGAGCAGTTCTTC. Translation gives CASTSGGAVYEQFF.

The chain has TRBV21-1 and TRBJ1-1; the table calls TRBD1, which could not be checked here. TRBV21-1 is a listed pseudogene. The CDR3 is 16 amino acids. The CDR3 sequence: CASSKPTLTGFRCAFF. In DNA, the CDR3 is TGTGCCAGCAGCAAACCAACCCTTACAGGATTCCGATGCGCTTTCTTT.

This chain connects TRBV5-4 to TRBJ1-6; the D is unclear. CDR3 length: 13 amino acids. Germline values: CDR1 SGHNT, CDR2 YYREEE (reference sequence). V lost 3 bases and J 7 bases, leaving 8 bases between the germline ends. This CDR3 is CASSSRTNSPLHF. CDR3 coding DNA: TGTGCCAGCAGCTCACGCACCAATTCACCCCTCCACTTT.

The CDR3 spells CSAVNGGTEAFF. CDR3 in DNA: TGCAGCGCTGTAAATGGGGGCACTGAAGCTTTCTTT. This chain connects TRBV29-1 to TRBJ1-1; tentatively, D is TRBD1 (5 bases). Trimming left V 7 bases short and J 4 bases short, with 13 bases between. This CDR3 region has 12 residues. CDR1 is SQVTM, CDR2 ANQGSEA, per germline.

The CDR3 sequence: CASSAPGLAGGQDTQYF. The CDR3 region has the DNA TGTGCCAGCAGTGCACCGGGACTAGCGGGGGGGCAGGATACGCAGTATTTT. The V gene is TRBV27, the J gene TRBJ2-3; 16 positions agree with TRBD2. This CDR3 has 17 amino acids. The trim removed 5 bases at V and 6 bases at J, leaving 8 bases unmatched. CDR1 and CDR2 (germline): MNHEY, SMNVEV (reference sequence).

The chain links TRBV6-5 to TRBJ2-5; D tentatively reads TRBD1 or TRBD2 (5 bases each). Germline lookup yields CDR1 MNHEY and CDR2 SVGAGI. The CDR3 loop spans 14 amino acids. The V end was cut by 2 bases, the J end by 1 base, with 8 bases between. The DNA of the CDR3 is TGTGCCAGCAGTTACGGGACGACCCAAGAGACCCAGTACTTC. It translates to CASSYGTTQETQYF.

This chain connects TRBV7-2 to TRBJ2-3, with TRBD2 matching 7 bases. The CDR3 contains 17 residues. Germline trimming cut 5 bases from V and 0 bases from J; bases unmatched to any gene: 11. In germline, CDR1 is SGHTA, CDR2 FQGNSA. The CDR3 sequence is CASSVYLSGASTDTQYF. For the CDR3, the DNA is TGTGCCAGCAGCGTATACTTAAGCGGGGCTAGCACAGATACGCAGTATTTT.

The CDR3 coding sequence is TGCAGCGCCCGGACAGGGTATAATTCACCCCTCCACTTT. As protein: CSARTGYNSPLHF. V gene TRBV29-1 combines with J gene TRBJ1-6; 8 bases line up with TRBD1. Germline CDR1 and CDR2: SQVTM and ANQGSEA. The CDR3 length is 13 residues. The V segment lost 7 bases and the J segment 4 bases; nucleotides outside the gene matches: 3.

J is TRBJ1-2 and V is TRBV30; 8 bases line up with TRBD1. The CDR3 runs 13 residues. Germline V gene data show CDR1 as GTSNPN and CDR2 as SVGIG (reference sequence). Trimming cost V 2 bases and J 8 bases; bases outside gene matches: 7. The CDR3 here is CAWSSDRGVGYTF. CDR3 nucleotides: TGTGCCTGGAGTTCTGACAGGGGAGTGGGCTACACCTTC.

There are a few counts of this clone. This chain joins TRBV29-1 and TRBJ2-3, with D possibly matching TRBD2 (6 bases). There are 11 residues in the CDR3. V was trimmed by 3 bases and J by 12 bases, leaving 13 bases between them. Germline CDR1 is SQVTM and CDR2 is ANQGSEA. CDR3 nucleotides: TGCAGCGTTGAGCGAGGTGGACTACAGTATTTT. Protein sequence: CSVERGGLQYF.

Notes on this clone: The identical CDR3 is also encoded by other nucleotide sequences in the sample. This sequence joins TRBV11-2 and TRBJ2-7; D not certain. Trimming left V 5 bases short and J 1 base short, with 3 bases between. The CDR3 is 11 residues long. CDR1 and CDR2 (germline): SGHAT, FQNNGV. CDR3 DNA sequence: TGTGCCAGCAGCCGATCCTACGAGCAGTACTTC. This gives the protein CASSRSYEQYF.

The chain joins TRBV18 to TRBJ2-1, with no clear D. The CDR3 covers 13 residues. Per the germline V gene, CDR1 is KGHSH and CDR2 is LQKENI. Trimming shortened V by 3 bases and J by 4 bases, and 7 bases separated the two germline ends. The CDR3 DNA reads TGTGCCAGCTCACCTACGGAATACAATGAGCAGTTCTTC. It yields the protein CASSPTEYNEQFF.

The rearrangement links TRBV28 to TRBJ2-3; 11 bases match TRBD1. The CDR3 sequence is 16 residues long. Germline-derived CDR1 and CDR2 are MDHEN and SYDVKM. V gave up 5 bases and J gave up 3 bases; unmatched junction bases: 7. CDR3 amino acids: CASSPGGTGGTDTQYF. The CDR3, as DNA: TGTGCCAGCAGTCCCGGGGGGACAGGGGGTACAGATACGCAGTATTTT.

The rearrangement links TRBV4-3 to TRBJ2-2; D is undetermined. The CDR3 totals 16 residues. CDR1 is LGHNA and CDR2 is YSLEER in the germline V gene. Trimming stripped 1 base from V and 4 bases from J, with 13 bases between. The CDR3 region has the DNA TGCGCCAGCAGCCAAGCCCCGGTGCGGACCACCGGGGAGCTGTTTTTT. It yields the protein CASSQAPVRTTGELFF.

This clone has only one observation. The V and J genes are TRBV7-2 and TRBJ1-1, with D unresolved. The CDR3 has 13 amino acids. V lost 5 bases and J 1 base, leaving 8 bases between the germline ends. Germline assignment: CDR1 SGHTA and CDR2 FQGNSA. The CDR3 DNA reads as TGTGCCAGCAGCCAAACGGGGAACACTGAAGCTTTCTTT. This codes for CASSQTGNTEAFF.

This clone appeared a few times. The CDR3: CAISESGLGSTDTQYF. The CDR3 DNA follows: TGTGCCATCAGTGAGTCGGGACTAGGGTCCACAGATACGCAGTATTTT. V is TRBV10-3 and J is TRBJ2-3, with TRBD2 matching 8 bases. The CDR3 contains 16 residues. The germline CDR1 and CDR2 sequences are ENHRY and SYGVKD. J was trimmed by 2 bases and V by 0 bases; bases with no gene match: 4.

This clone was picked up a small number of times. The chain carries TRBV18 and TRBJ1-2; D is undetermined. This CDR3 region has 12 residues. Germline values: CDR1 KGHSH, CDR2 LQKENI. The V and J ends lost 6 bases and 2 bases respectively, with 7 bases between them. Here the CDR3 DNA reads TGTGCCAGCTCTGGCGAAAACTATGGCTACACCTTC. It specifies CASSGENYGYTF.

In nucleotides, the CDR3 is TGCAGCGTCTGGTACGAGCAGTACTTC. Protein product: CSVWYEQYF. The chain combines TRBV29-1 with TRBJ2-7, with D hard to call. The CDR3 is 9 residues long. Between the trimmed V and J ends, which lost 6 bases and 4 bases, there was a span of 4 bases. Germline CDR1 is SQVTM and CDR2 is ANQGSEA.

This rearrangement joins TRBV4-1 to TRBJ2-3; D is possibly TRBD2 (5 bases). Trimming stripped 3 bases from V and 4 bases from J, with 14 bases between. The germline CDR1 and CDR2 sequences are MGHRA and YSYEKL. CDR3 length: 15 amino acids. This chain's CDR3 is CASSQLGLAADTQYF. The CDR3 coding sequence is TGCGCCAGCAGCCAGTTGGGCCTAGCAGCAGATACGCAGTATTTT.

Comments on this clone: At one of its ends the junction is not consistent with the germline gene, which may arise from a read error. J is TRBJ2-5 and V is TRBV5-1; maybe TRBD1 (5 bases). CDR1 is SGHRS and CDR2 is YFSETQ in the germline V gene. The CDR3 spans 13 residues. The CDR3 protein is CATSLTVLETQYF. CDR3 DNA: TGCGCCACCAGCCTGACAGTGCTTGAGACCCAGTACTTC.

V gene TRBV23-1 combines with J gene TRBJ2-2, with D possibly TRBD2 on 5 matching bases. TRBV23-1 is an ORF for which the function is uncertain. The CDR3 has 16 residues. Trimming pared 0 bases from V and 1 base from J, leaving 9 bases between. Written as DNA, the CDR3 is TGCGCCAGCAGTCAATCAAGAGGGATGAACACCGGGGAGCTGTTTTTT. Translation gives CASSQSRGMNTGELFF.

The V call is TRBV6-5, the J call TRBJ1-1; D unresolved. V was pared by 2 bases and J by 6 bases, with 13 bases between. This CDR3 is built from 14 residues. Germline V gene lookup returns CDR1 MNHEY and CDR2 SVGAGI. DNA of the CDR3: TGTGCCAGCAGTTACAGTCTTGGCCGCTCTGAAGCTTTCTTT. It is translated as CASSYSLGRSEAFF.

This sequence joins TRBV7-2 and TRBJ1-5; TRBD1 aligns across 8 bases. Trimming at V came to 4 bases and at J to 6 bases, leaving 14 bases not matched to a gene. The CDR3 has 17 amino acids. Per the germline V gene, CDR1 is SGHTA and CDR2 is FQGNSA. The DNA of the CDR3 is TGTGCCAGCAGCTCCCGGATTAGTGGACAGGGTAGTCAGCCCCAGCATTTT. It specifies CASSSRISGQGSQPQHF.

The rearrangement links TRBV18 to TRBJ2-6; D is possibly TRBD2 (6 bases). With 6 bases removed from V and 2 bases from J, the gap between germline ends came to 8 bases. This CDR3 has 14 residues. CDR1 KGHSH and CDR2 LQKENI come from the germline V gene. The CDR3, as DNA: TGTGCCAGCTCGGAGGGTACTGGGGCCAACGTCCTGACTTTC. Translating it yields CASSEGTGANVLTF.